These 13 T cell receptor beta chains share one sample of origin, sequenced in a study of molecular identifiers for immune sequencing clone quantification. TCRdb reprocessed the PCR reads with MiXCR, giving one entry per CDR3 protein. The sample consists of approximately 93,000 distinct CDR3 sequences, roughly 25% of them appearing once. The specimen was naive CD8+ T cells from blood, with Jurkat cell RNA spiked in. Subset meaning: FACS-sorted CD8+CD4-CCR7+CD45RA+ naive T cells. The receptors were gathered from a human donor in good health. Some libraries in this study had Jurkat cell RNA spiked in.

This clonotype came up many times. This sequence joins TRBV28 and TRBJ2-1, with TRBD2 matching 11 bases. From germline, CDR1 is MDHEN and CDR2 SYDVKM. This CDR3 comprises 15 residues. The trim removed 6 bases at V and 4 bases at J, leaving 5 bases unmatched. CDR3 protein: CASRSTSGIYNEQFF. CDR3 nucleotides: TGTGCCAGCAGGTCGACTAGCGGGATTTACAATGAGCAGTTCTTC.

This clonotype was recorded many times. The rearrangement joins TRBV12-3 or TRBV12-4 to TRBJ1-5; D is perhaps TRBD1 (6 bases). V shed 10 bases and J shed 6 bases, with 19 bases lying between them. The CDR3 consists of 14 residues. The CDR3 region has the DNA TGTGCCACATCAACCGGGCAGGGGAGTCAGCCCCAGCATTTT. Protein: CATSTGQGSQPQHF.

The sample holds a few counts of this clonotype. The J gene is TRBJ2-7, the V gene TRBV28; 7 bases fit TRBD1. Germline CDR1 reads MDHEN; CDR2 reads SYDVKM. Trimming at V came to 4 bases and at J to 0 bases, leaving 3 bases not matched to a gene. The CDR3 covers 14 residues. CDR3: CASSYRQGSYEQYF. CDR3 bases: TGTGCCAGCAGTTATCGACAGGGCTCCTACGAGCAGTACTTC.

The V call is TRBV28, the J call TRBJ2-7, with no clear D. The V gene's germline CDR1 is MDHEN and CDR2 SYDVKM. Trimming took 3 bases from V and 4 from J, leaving 10 bases between them. This CDR3 is 13 amino acids long. The DNA for the CDR3 is TGTGCCAGCAGTTTGCCGGGCCCGTACGAGCAGTACTTC. It codes for CASSLPGPYEQYF.

The chain couples TRBV11-2 to TRBJ2-1, with 8 bases aligning to TRBD2. Trimming at V came to 2 bases and at J to 7 bases, leaving 4 bases not matched to a gene. CDR3 size: 14 residues. Germline assignment: CDR1 SGHAT and CDR2 FQNNGV. The CDR3 loop reads CASSLLASGNEQFF. CDR3 coding DNA: TGTGCCAGCAGCTTACTGGCTAGCGGGAATGAGCAGTTCTTC.

This clonotype was detected once. A much larger clone is a single base away; this may be a read error. V and J are TRBV3-1 and TRBJ1-1; tentatively, D is TRBD1 (6 bases). Trimming cost V 8 bases and J 5 bases, with 15 bases left between them. There are 13 residues in the CDR3. Germline CDR1 and CDR2: LGHDT and YNNKEL (reference sequence). The CDR3: CASWPTGLTEAFF. The CDR3 nucleotides are TGTGCCAGCTGGCCTACAGGGCTAACTGAAGCTTTCTTT. The full variable domain, completed using reference TRBV3-1 and TRBJ1-1, is DTAVSQTPKYLVTQMGNDKSIKCEQNLGHDTMYWYKQDSKKFLKIMFSYNNKELIINETVPNRFSPKSPDKAHLNLHINSLELGDSAVYFCASWPTGLTEAFFGQGTRLTVV.

This clonotype was observed at least ten times. The J gene is TRBJ2-3, the V gene TRBV4-1; 7 positions match TRBD2. V shed 4 bases, J shed 2 bases, and the junction held 9 bases outside the gene matches. This CDR3 is built from 16 residues. Germline V gene data show CDR1 as MGHRA and CDR2 as YSYEKL. This CDR3 reads CASSPYSSGATDTQYF. CDR3 nucleotides: TGCGCCAGCAGCCCTTACTCTAGCGGTGCCACAGATACGCAGTATTTT.

In the case of this clonotype: Since no conserved phenylalanine or tryptophan closes the CDR3, a read error is the likely cause. The gene calls are TRBV4-3 and TRBJ1-1; TRBD1 is a possible D gene (5 bases). The V end was cut by 0 bases, the J end by 8 bases, with 16 bases between. The germline CDR1 and CDR2 sequences are LGHNA and YSLEER. The CDR3 extends over 15 amino acids. The CDR3 DNA reads TGCGCCAGCAGCCAAGATGGGGGAGGGTCAGTAGAAGCTTTCTCT. It codes for CASSQDGGGSVEAFS.

This clonotype has a handful of counts. V usage is TRBV14 and J usage is TRBJ2-5; 7 bases map to TRBD1. Germline trimming cut 6 bases from V and 0 bases from J; bases unmatched to any gene: 4. CDR1 is SGHDN, CDR2 FVKESK, per germline. The CDR3 contains 14 residues. DNA for the CDR3: TGTGCCAGCAGAGGACAGGCGAACCAAGAGACCCAGTACTTC. It yields the protein CASRGQANQETQYF.

This clonotype was counted between two and nine times. The chain links TRBV6-2 or TRBV6-3 to TRBJ1-1, with a weak D call TRBD1 (5 bases). The CDR3 covers 14 residues. Germline CDR1 MNHEY, CDR2 SVGEGT. Trimming removed 5 bases from V and 4 bases from J, with 14 bases in between. CDR3 sequence: CASSLTSGLTEAFF. Written as DNA, the CDR3 is TGTGCCAGCAGTCTAACTTCGGGACTCACTGAAGCTTTCTTT.

This clonotype was observed a handful of times. This sequence joins TRBV13 and TRBJ2-7, with a weak D call TRBD2 (6 bases). This CDR3 has 15 amino acids. The germline V and J ends were trimmed by 5 bases and 4 bases, with 18 bases remaining between them. In germline, CDR1 is PRHDT, CDR2 FYEKMQ (reference sequence). The CDR3 DNA is TGTGCCAGCAGCCTGACCGGGGGTTTAGGTTACGAGCAGTACTTC. As protein: CASSLTGGLGYEQYF.

The table lists this clonotype with a few counts. The chain is built from TRBV9 and TRBJ2-5, with 8 bases aligning to TRBD1. The CDR3 is 16 residues long. From germline, CDR1 is SGDLS and CDR2 YYNGEE. The V segment lost 0 bases and the J segment 1 base; nucleotides outside the gene matches: 5. CDR3 nucleotide sequence: TGTGCCAGCAGCGTAGCTACTGGGACAGGCCAAGAGACCCAGTACTTC. Amino acids: CASSVATGTGQETQYF.

This clonotype was seen many times. For the CDR3, the DNA is TGCAGTGCTAGAGATCCGGGACAGGGCACAGATACGCAGTATTTT. This sequence encodes CSARDPGQGTDTQYF. The chain carries TRBV20-1 and TRBJ2-3; 8 nucleotides line up with TRBD1. The CDR3 consists of 15 residues. V lost 0 bases to trimming and J lost 1 base; unmatched junction nucleotides: 3. In germline, CDR1 is DFQATT, CDR2 SNEGSKA (reference sequence).